The T cell receptor (beta chain) under discussion was sequenced for a study of T-cell memory formation after mild COVID-19. A single record per CDR3 protein comes from TCRdb applying MiXCR to the 5' RACE reads. The top ten hold 20% to 25% of the sample, which has about 410,000 distinct CDR3 sequences, about a sixth seen once. This clonotype was counted only a few times. CDR1 is SQVTM, CDR2 ANQGSEA, per germline. The length of the CDR3 is 15 residues. V dropped 7 bases and J dropped 4; count of bases not matched to a gene: 13. The receptor was derived from a man aged 18 to 29 who had mild COVID-19 (a few samples of this study predate the infection). Cell type and time point are not known. Specimen: PBMCs or a T cell subset sorted from them (not recorded which). The chain has TRBV29-1 and TRBJ2-1, with 7 bases matching TRBD1. CDR3 in amino acids: CSGGHPTGFYNEQFF. CDR3 DNA sequence: TGCAGCGGCGGACACCCGACAGGGTTTTACAATGAGCAGTTCTTC.